The clone carrying this TCR beta chain was picked up many times. Its antigen remains unknown. Clinicians made diagnoses from clinical symptoms, serum thyroxine, TRAb, thyroid ultrasound and orbital computed tomography. The germline gives CDR1 MNHNS, CDR2 SASEGT. V was trimmed by 6 bases and J by 11 bases, leaving 19 bases between them. The CDR3 is 13 amino acids. This specimen belongs to a study of Graves' ophthalmopathy and Graves' hyperthyroidism. At the level of the study: Samples of peripheral blood were obtained at initial diagnosis, prior to treatment of any kind.

Investigators amplified TCR beta CDR3 regions from RNA transcripts. In the first round, RT-PCR was carried out with HTBI primers, and a multiplex PCR formed the second round. MiXCR, run by TCRdb on the multiplex PCR reads, gives a single entry per CDR3 protein. The data hold around 340,000 distinct CDR3 sequences, with 15% to 20% observed a single time. Study results and limitations: The model flagged ophthalmopathy progression at about 68% sensitivity and under 75% specificity. Most expanded clonotypes from thyroid (those above 0.001 frequency) were also found in blood.

The V call is TRBV6-1, the J call TRBJ1-2; D remains ambiguous. The receptor was derived from an adult man with Graves' ophthalmopathy. The sample was peripheral blood. The CDR3 DNA sequence: TGTGCCAGCAGACTAATCCCGGCACCTTTGTACACCTTC. Protein: CASRLIPAPLYTF.